This T cell receptor (beta chain) was sequenced in a study of blood T cell repertoires in COVID-19. The overall study: In each case, the material was cDNA or gDNA derived from T cells, B-cell-depleted T cells, or PBMCs.

Repertoires were generated with immunoSEQ multiplex PCR, while TCRdb's copy carries only in-frame clones and drops some. The sample lists around 250,000 clones; around 78% were seen once. This clone was observed a handful of times. Material: peripheral blood. This TCR came from a man aged 55-75 years who had recovered from COVID-19.

The CDR3 loop is CASSSNTGSSPLHF. The CDR3 DNA sequence: TGTGCCAGCAGCTCGAATACGGGGAGCTCACCCCTCCACTTT. J is TRBJ1-6 and V is TRBV7-9; the D is unclear. The germline CDR1 and CDR2 sequences are SEHNR and FQNEAQ (reference sequence). The CDR3 sequence is 14 residues long. The V and J ends lost 4 bases and 10 bases respectively, with 14 bases between them.